This T cell receptor (beta chain) was captured by sequencing in a study of Graves' ophthalmopathy and Graves' hyperthyroidism. Study conclusions and caveats: Classification of ophthalmopathy versus stable hyperthyroidism by a 13-signature model yielded about 88% sensitivity and just over 80% specificity. Sensitivity of 65% to 71% and specificity of 72% to 85% were achieved by the model that predicted ophthalmopathy progression. Thyroid clonotypes that were expanded above 0.001 frequency mostly also appeared in blood.

Ten or more counts support this clonotype. Its antigen is not identified. Amplified material comprised TCR beta CDR3 regions derived from RNA transcripts. HTBI primers were used in a first-round RT-PCR, which preceded a second-round multiplex PCR. TCRdb itself ran the multiplex PCR reads through MiXCR, one entry per CDR3 protein. Among 1 million to 1.3 million distinct CDR3 sequences listed, less than 45% were seen once. CDR3 size: 17 residues. V was shortened by 5 bases and J by 3 bases, with 25 bases between the two germline ends. In germline, CDR1 is DFQATT, CDR2 SNEGSKA (reference sequence). Serum thyroxine and TRAb, along with clinical symptoms, thyroid ultrasound and orbital computed tomography, were what diagnosis relied on.

This TCR was recovered from an adult man with Graves' hyperthyroidism. The chain combines TRBV20-1 with TRBJ1-1; the D is unclear. The sequencing sample was made of peripheral blood or thyroid tissue (not recorded which). The CDR3 here is CSAWAFMDPQQDTEAFF. The CDR3 coding sequence is TGCAGTGCTTGGGCCTTTATGGACCCCCAGCAGGACACTGAAGCTTTCTTT.